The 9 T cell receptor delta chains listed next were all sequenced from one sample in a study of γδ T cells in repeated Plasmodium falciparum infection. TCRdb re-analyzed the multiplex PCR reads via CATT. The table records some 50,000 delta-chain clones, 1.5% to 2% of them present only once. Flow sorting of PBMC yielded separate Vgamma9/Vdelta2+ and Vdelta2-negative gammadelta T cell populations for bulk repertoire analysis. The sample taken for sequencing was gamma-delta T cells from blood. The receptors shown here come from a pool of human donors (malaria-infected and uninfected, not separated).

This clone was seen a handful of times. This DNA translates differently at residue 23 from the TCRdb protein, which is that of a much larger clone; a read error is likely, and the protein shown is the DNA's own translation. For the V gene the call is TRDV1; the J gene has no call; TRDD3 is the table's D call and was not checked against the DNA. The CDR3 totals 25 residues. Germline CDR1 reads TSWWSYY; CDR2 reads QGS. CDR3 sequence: CALGERSFLHGTGGYAGLYTDKPIF. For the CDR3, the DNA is TGTGCTCTTGGGGAACGAAGCTTCCTACATGGTACTGGGGGATACGCCGGGCTGTACACCGATAAACCCATCTTT.

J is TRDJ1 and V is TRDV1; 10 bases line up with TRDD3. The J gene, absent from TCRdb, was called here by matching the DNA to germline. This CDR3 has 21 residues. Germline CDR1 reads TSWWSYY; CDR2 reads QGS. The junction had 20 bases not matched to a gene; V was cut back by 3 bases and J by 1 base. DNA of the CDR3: TGTGCTCTTGGGGATCAAGGCTTCCTACGTACTGGGGGATGGTCCACCGATAAACTCATCTTT. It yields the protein CALGDQGFLRTGGWSTDKLIF.

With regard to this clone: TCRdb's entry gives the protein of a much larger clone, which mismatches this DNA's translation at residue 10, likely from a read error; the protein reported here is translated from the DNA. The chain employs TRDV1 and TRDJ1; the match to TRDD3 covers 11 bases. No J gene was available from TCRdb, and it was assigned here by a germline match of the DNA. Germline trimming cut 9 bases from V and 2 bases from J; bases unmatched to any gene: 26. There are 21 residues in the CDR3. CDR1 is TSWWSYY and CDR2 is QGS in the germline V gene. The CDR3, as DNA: TGTGCTCTGACCCCAAACCCTTACTGTGGTTTACTGGGGGATAAGACCGATAAACTCATCTTT. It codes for CALTPNPYCGLLGDKTDKLIF.

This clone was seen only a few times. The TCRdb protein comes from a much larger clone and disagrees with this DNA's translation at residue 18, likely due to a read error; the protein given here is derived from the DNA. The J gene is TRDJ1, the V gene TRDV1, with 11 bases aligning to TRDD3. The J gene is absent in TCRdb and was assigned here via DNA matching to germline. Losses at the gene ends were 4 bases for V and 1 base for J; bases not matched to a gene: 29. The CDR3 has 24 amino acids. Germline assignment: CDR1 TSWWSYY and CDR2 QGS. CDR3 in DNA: TGTGCTCTTGGGGTTTGTTCCTACGCTACGAGAAACTGGGGGATAACAGGATCCACCGATAAACTCATCTTT. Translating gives CALGVCSYATRNWGITGSTDKLIF.

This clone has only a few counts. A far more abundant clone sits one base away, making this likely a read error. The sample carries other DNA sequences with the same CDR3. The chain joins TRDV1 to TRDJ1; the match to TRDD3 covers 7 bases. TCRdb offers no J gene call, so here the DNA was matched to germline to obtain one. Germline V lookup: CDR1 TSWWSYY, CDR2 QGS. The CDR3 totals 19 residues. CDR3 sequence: CALGSAGTGDPSRNGKLIF. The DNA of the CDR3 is TGTGCCCTTGGTTCTGCGGGTACTGGGGATCCCTCACGAAATGGTAAACTCATCTTT.

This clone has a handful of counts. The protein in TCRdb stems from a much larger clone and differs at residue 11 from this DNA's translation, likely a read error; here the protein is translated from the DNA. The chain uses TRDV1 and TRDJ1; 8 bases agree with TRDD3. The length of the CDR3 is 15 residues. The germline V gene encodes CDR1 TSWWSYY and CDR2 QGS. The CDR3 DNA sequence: TGTGCTCTTGGGAGACGTACTGGGGGCACCGGTAAACTCATCTTT. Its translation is CALGRRTGGTGKLIF.

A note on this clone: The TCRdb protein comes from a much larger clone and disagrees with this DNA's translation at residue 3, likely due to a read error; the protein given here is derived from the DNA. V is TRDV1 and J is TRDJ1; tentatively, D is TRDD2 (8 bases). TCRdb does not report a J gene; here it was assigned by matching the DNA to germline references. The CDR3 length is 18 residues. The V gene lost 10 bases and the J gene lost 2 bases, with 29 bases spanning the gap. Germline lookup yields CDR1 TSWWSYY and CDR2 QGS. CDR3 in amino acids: CAPTSYVRIWGLTDKLIF. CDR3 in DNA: TGTGCTCCTACTTCCTACGTTCGTATCTGGGGGCTAACCGATAAACTCATCTTT.

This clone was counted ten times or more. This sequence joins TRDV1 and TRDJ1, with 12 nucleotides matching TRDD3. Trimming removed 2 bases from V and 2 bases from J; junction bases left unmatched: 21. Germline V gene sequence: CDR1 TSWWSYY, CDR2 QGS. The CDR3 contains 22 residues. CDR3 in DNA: TGTGCTCTTGGGGAAAATGACCTCCTTTCCAAACTGGGGGATACTTGTACCGATAAACTCATCTTT. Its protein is CALGENDLLSKLGDTCTDKLIF.

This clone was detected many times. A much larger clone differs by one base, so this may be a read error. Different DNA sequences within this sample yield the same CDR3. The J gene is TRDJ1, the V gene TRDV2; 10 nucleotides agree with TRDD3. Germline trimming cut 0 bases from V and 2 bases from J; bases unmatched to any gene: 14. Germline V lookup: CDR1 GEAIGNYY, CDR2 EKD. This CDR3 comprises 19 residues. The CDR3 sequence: CACDTVSLPILGDTDKLIF. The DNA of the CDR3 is TGTGCCTGTGACACCGTGTCCCTACCGATACTGGGGGATACCGATAAACTCATCTTT.